This passage covers 4 T cell receptor beta chains from one sample sequenced in a study of metastatic and nonmetastatic thyroid tumors. TCRdb re-clonotyped the PCR reads via MiXCR. The sample comprises 60,000 or so clones, approximately 4% of which are singletons, and about a fifth rests with the top ten. No patient received treatment before thyroid surgery. Sample: blood. These receptors were collected from a female donor with papillary thyroid cancer or a benign thyroid nodule (not recorded which). Some clones in this sample may be carry-over from other donors' samples.

This clone has only a few counts. V and J are TRBV20-1 and TRBJ2-6; D possibly matches TRBD1 or TRBD2 (5 bases each). Germline CDR1 DFQATT, CDR2 SNEGSKA (reference sequence). This CDR3 contains 16 residues. V was cut by 2 bases and J by 0 bases, with 11 bases left in between. The CDR3 sequence: CSARSSGGSGANVLTF. CDR3 nucleotides: TGCAGTGCTAGATCCAGTGGGGGCTCTGGGGCCAACGTCCTGACTTTC.

The CDR3 loop is CASSIDPRGANTGELFF. In DNA form, the CDR3 reads TGTGCCAGTAGTATAGACCCACGTGGGGCGAACACCGGGGAGCTGTTTTTT. The chain combines TRBV19 with TRBJ2-2; D is unclear. Trimming removed 0 bases at V and 0 bases at J, with 11 bases between. This CDR3 is built from 17 residues. In germline, CDR1 is LNHDA, CDR2 SQIVND (reference sequence).

The chain couples TRBV11-1 to TRBJ1-1; possible D gene TRBD1, 5 bases. Per germline, CDR1 SGHAT and CDR2 FQDESV (reference sequence). V lost 0 bases to trimming and J lost 2 bases, with 19 bases between them. CDR3 length: 18 residues. The CDR3 protein is CASSLACTGPIGNTEAFF. The DNA for the CDR3 is TGTGCCAGCAGCTTAGCTTGTACAGGACCAATAGGAAACACTGAAGCTTTCTTT.

This clone was observed at least ten times. This chain joins TRBV12-3 or TRBV12-4 and TRBJ1-1; TRBD1 is a possible D gene (5 bases). V was pared by 3 bases and J by 3 bases, with 8 bases between. CDR3 size: 13 residues. CDR3: CASSFGGDTEAFF. The CDR3 bases are TGTGCCAGCAGTTTTGGGGGGGACACTGAAGCTTTCTTT.